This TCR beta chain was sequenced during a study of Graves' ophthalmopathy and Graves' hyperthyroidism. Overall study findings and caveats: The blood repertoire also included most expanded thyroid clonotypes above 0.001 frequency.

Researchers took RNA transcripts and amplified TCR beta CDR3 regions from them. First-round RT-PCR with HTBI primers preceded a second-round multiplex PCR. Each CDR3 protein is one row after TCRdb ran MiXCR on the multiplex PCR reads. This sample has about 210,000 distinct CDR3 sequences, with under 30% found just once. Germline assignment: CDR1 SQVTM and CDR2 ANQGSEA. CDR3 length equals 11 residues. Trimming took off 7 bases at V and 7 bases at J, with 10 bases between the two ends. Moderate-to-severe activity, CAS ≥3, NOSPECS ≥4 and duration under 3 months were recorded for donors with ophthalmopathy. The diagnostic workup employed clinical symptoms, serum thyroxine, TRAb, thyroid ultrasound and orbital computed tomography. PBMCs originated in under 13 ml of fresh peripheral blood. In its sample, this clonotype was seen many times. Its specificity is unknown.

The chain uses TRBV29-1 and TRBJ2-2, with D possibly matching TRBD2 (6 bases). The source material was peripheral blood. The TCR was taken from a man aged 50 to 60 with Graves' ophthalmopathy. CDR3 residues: CSGGVNGELFF. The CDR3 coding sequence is TGCAGCGGGGGGGTAAACGGGGAGCTGTTTTTT.